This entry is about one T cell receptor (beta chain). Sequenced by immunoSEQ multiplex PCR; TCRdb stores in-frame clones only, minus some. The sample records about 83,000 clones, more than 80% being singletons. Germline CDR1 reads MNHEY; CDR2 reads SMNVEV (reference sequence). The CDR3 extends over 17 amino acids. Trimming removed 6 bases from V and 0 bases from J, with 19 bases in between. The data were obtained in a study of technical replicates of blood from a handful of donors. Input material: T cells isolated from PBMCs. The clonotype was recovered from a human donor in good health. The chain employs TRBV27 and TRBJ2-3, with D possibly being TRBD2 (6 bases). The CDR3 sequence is CASSPRRVGGSTDTQYF. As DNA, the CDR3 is TGTGCCAGCAGCCCCCGTAGAGTCGGAGGGAGCACAGATACGCAGTATTTT.